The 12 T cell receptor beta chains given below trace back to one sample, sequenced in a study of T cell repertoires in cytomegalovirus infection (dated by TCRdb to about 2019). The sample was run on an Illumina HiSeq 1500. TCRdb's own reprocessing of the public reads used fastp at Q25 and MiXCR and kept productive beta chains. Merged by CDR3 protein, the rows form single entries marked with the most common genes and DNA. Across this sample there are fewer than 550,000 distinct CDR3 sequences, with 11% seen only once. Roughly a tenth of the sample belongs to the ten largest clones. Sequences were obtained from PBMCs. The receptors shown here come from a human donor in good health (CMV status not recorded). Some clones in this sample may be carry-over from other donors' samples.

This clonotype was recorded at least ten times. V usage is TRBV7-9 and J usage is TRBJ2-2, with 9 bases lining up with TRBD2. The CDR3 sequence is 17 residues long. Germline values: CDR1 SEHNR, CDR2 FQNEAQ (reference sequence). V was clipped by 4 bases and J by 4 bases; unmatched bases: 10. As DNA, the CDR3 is TGTGCCAGCAGCTATACCTTTCTAGCGGGAACCACCGGGGAGCTGTTTTTT. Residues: CASSYTFLAGTTGELFF.

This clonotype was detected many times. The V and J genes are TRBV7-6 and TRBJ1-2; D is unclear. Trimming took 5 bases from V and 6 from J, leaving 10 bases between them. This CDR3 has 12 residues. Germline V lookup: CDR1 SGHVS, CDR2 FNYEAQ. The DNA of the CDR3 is TGTGCCAGCAGCCGCTTTACGGATGGCTACACCTTC. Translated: CASSRFTDGYTF.

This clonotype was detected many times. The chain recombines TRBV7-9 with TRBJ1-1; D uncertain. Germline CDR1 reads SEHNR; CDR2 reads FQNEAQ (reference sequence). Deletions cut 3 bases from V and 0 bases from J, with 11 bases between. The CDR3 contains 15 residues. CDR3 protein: CASSLFQALNTEAFF. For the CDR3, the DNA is TGTGCCAGCAGCTTGTTTCAGGCCCTGAACACTGAAGCTTTCTTT.

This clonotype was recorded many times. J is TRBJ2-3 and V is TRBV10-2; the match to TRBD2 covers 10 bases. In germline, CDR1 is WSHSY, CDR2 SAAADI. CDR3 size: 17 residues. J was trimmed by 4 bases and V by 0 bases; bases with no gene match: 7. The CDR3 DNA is TGCGCCAGCAGTGAGTCCGCGAGACTAGCGGGCTCAGATACGCAGTATTTT. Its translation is CASSESARLAGSDTQYF.

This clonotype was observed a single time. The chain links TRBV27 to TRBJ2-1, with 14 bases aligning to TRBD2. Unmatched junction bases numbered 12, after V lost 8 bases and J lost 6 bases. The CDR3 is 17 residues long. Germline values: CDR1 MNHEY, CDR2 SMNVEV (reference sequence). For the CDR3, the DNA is TGTGCCAGCCGCAGGGGACTAGCGGGAGTATTTAGCAATGAGCAGTTCTTC. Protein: CASRRGLAGVFSNEQFF.

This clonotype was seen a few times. CDR3 nucleotide sequence: TGTGCCACCAGCAGAGATCTAGGCTCGAGGGGCGAGCAGTACTTC. Encoded protein: CATSRDLGSRGEQYF. The rearrangement joins TRBV15 to TRBJ2-7; D assignment may be TRBD1 or TRBD2 (5 bases each). Germline V lookup: CDR1 LNHNV, CDR2 YYDKDF (reference sequence). There are 15 residues in the CDR3. V lost 0 bases and J 6 bases, leaving 15 bases between the germline ends.

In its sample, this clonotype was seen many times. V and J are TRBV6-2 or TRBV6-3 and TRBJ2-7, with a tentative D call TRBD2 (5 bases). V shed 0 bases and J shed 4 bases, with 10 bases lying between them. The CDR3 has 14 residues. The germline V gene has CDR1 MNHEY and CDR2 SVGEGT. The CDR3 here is CASSYSPRGYEQYF. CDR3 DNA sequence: TGTGCCAGCAGTTACTCCCCCCGGGGATACGAGCAGTACTTC.

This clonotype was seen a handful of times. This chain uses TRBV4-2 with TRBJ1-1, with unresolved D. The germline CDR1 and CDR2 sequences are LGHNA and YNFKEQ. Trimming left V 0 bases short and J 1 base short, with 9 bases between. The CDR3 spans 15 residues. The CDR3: CASSQEKAGNTEAFF. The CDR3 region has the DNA TGTGCCAGCAGCCAAGAGAAGGCTGGGAACACTGAAGCTTTCTTT.

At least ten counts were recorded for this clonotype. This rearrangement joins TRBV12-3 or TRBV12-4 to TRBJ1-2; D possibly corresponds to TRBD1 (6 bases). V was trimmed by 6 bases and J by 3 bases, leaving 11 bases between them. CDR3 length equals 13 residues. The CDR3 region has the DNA TGTGCCAGCAGAGCCAGGACAGACTATGGCTACACCTTC. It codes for CASRARTDYGYTF.

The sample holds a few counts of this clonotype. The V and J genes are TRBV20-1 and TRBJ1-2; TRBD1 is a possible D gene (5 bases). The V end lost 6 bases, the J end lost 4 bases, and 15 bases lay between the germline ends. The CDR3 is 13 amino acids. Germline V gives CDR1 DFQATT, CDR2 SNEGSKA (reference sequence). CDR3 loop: CSAPDQGVYGYTF. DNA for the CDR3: TGCAGTGCCCCAGACCAAGGGGTCTATGGCTACACCTTC.

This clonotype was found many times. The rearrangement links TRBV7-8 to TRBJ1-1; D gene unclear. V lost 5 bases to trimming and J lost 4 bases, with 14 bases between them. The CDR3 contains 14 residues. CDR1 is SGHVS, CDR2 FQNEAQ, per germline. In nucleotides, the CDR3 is TGTGCCAGCAGCATAGACATATGGACCACTGAAGCTTTCTTT. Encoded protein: CASSIDIWTTEAFF.

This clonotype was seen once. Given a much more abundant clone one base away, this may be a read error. This CDR3 reads CTSSQTGGANTGELFF. In nucleotides, the CDR3 is TGTACCAGCAGCCAAACGGGGGGCGCCAACACCGGGGAGCTGTTTTTT. V usage is TRBV6-8 and J usage is TRBJ2-2; a weak D match, TRBD2 (7 bases). The CDR3 length is 16 residues. CDR1 MNHGY and CDR2 SAAAGT come from the germline V gene.